The clone carrying this T cell receptor beta chain was seen once. What it recognizes is unknown. The data are from a study of cytomegalovirus exposure and HLA in healthy donors. Only in-frame clones appear in the TCRdb table, and some are missing; sequencing was by immunoSEQ multiplex PCR. The sample has about 200,000 clones, about 83% seen once; the top ten hold about 1.5%. The V and J ends lost 7 bases and 7 bases respectively, with 14 bases between them. The CDR3 runs 13 residues. Germline V gene data show CDR1 as MNHEY and CDR2 as SVGAGI. Study observations and caveats: The study listed under 200 cytomegalovirus-associated TCR beta chains. As was reported, the classifier diagnosed cytomegalovirus status with high specificity and sensitivity.

J is TRBJ2-1 and V is TRBV6-5; TRBD2 is a possible D gene (5 bases). The sequencing input was PBMCs. The clonotype originates from a woman younger than 30 in good health and CMV-seronegative. The CDR3 bases are TGTGCCAGCACCCCGCGACTAACGAATGAGCAGTTCTTC. This codes for CASTPRLTNEQFF.